One and the same sample provided the 6 T cell receptor beta chains below, sequenced in a study of post-analysis software for immune sequencing data. General observations from the study: Five or six TRBV segments were significantly more frequent in patients than in controls. TRBV5-6, TRBV5-1 and TRBV20-1 were among these segments.

The antigens these receptors bind are not known. cDNA libraries of TCR beta carried unique molecular identifiers. Via MiXCR, TCRdb re-called the PCR reads, giving one row per CDR3 protein. In the table there are roughly 730,000 distinct CDR3 sequences, approximately 30% of which are singletons. The sequenced sample was blood. The receptors here all came from a girl between 5 and 17 years old with multiple sclerosis.

This clonotype was seen at least ten times. Here the CDR3 reads CASRDSQETQYF. CDR3 coding DNA: TGTGCCAGCAGAGACAGTCAAGAGACCCAGTACTTC. V is TRBV6-5 and J is TRBJ2-5, with D possibly matching TRBD1 (5 bases). The CDR3 contains 12 residues. V was shortened by 6 bases and J by 2 bases, with 7 bases between the two germline ends. Germline V gives CDR1 MNHEY, CDR2 SVGAGI.

This clonotype was seen a few times. The chain carries TRBV28 and TRBJ2-1, with D possibly matching TRBD2 (5 bases). The CDR3 sequence is 17 residues long. V was shortened by 3 bases and J by 4 bases, with 19 bases between the two germline ends. Germline lookup yields CDR1 MDHEN and CDR2 SYDVKM. The CDR3 here is CASSLSRGGGAYNEQFF. CDR3 in DNA: TGTGCCAGCAGTTTGAGTCGGGGTGGCGGCGCTTACAATGAGCAGTTCTTC.

This clonotype was seen more than once but under ten times. The chain has TRBV2 and TRBJ2-3; maybe TRBD2 (5 bases). The CDR3 is 13 residues long. V was cut by 5 bases and J by 5 bases, with 11 bases left in between. The germline CDR1 and CDR2 sequences are SNHLY and FYNNEI. The CDR3 spells CASSIAPQDTQYF. Written as DNA, the CDR3 is TGTGCCAGCAGTATAGCGCCCCAAGATACGCAGTATTTT.

The chain joins TRBV9 to TRBJ2-1; the D gene is possibly TRBD2 (5 bases). This CDR3 is built from 13 residues. V lost 2 bases and J lost 7, with 10 bases in between. The germline CDR1 and CDR2 sequences are SGDLS and YYNGEE. The CDR3 loop is CASSVATRNEQFF. CDR3 coding DNA: TGTGCCAGCAGCGTGGCCACTAGAAATGAGCAGTTCTTC.

This clonotype was recorded a few times. The rearrangement uses TRBV28 and TRBJ2-1, with 9 bases lining up with TRBD1. The germline gives CDR1 MDHEN, CDR2 SYDVKM. The CDR3 is 16 residues long. V trimming: 1 base; J trimming: 1 base; junction bases outside the gene matches: 2. The CDR3 region is CASSLLGQGSYNEQFF. CDR3 DNA: TGTGCCAGCAGTTTATTGGGACAGGGATCCTACAATGAGCAGTTCTTC.

A few counts support this clonotype. The chain combines TRBV4-1 with TRBJ2-3, with D uncertain. CDR3 length equals 15 residues. Looked up from germline, CDR1 is MGHRA and CDR2 is YSYEKL. The germline V and J ends were trimmed by 1 base and 0 bases, with 8 bases remaining between them. The CDR3 here is CASSQGGASTDTQYF. CDR3 DNA: TGCGCCAGCAGCCAAGGTGGTGCTAGCACAGATACGCAGTATTTT.